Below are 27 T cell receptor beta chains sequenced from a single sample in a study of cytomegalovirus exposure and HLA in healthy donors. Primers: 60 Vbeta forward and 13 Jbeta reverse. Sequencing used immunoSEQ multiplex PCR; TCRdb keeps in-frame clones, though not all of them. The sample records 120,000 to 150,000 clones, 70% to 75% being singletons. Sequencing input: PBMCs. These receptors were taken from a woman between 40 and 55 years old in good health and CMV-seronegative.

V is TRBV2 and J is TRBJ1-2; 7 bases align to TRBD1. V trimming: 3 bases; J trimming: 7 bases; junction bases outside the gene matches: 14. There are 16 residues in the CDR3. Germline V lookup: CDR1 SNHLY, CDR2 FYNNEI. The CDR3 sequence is CASSDPRAGGLVGYTF. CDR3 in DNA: TGTGCCAGCAGTGACCCTCGGGCAGGGGGATTGGTTGGCTACACCTTC.

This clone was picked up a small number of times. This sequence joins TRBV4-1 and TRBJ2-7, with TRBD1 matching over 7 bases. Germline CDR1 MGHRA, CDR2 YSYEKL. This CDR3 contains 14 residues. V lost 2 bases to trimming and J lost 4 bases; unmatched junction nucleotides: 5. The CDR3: CASSQPGTDYEQYF. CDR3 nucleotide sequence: TGCGCCAGCAGCCAACCCGGGACAGATTACGAGCAGTACTTC.

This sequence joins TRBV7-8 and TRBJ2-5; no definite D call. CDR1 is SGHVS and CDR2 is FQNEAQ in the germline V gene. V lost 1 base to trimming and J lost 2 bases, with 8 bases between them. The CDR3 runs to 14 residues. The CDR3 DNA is TGTGCCAGCAGCTTAGATCGGTTACAAGAGACCCAGTACTTC. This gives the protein CASSLDRLQETQYF.

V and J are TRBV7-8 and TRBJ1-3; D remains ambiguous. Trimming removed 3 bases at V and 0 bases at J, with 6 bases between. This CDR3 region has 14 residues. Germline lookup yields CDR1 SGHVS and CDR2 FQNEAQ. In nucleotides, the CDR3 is TGTGCCAGCAGCTTCCAGTTCTCTGGAAACACCATATATTTT. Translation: CASSFQFSGNTIYF.

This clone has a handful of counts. DNA for the CDR3: TGTGCCAGCAGTGAAGCCGATGGGACAGGGGGAAAGACCCAGTACTTC. Its translation is CASSEADGTGGKTQYF. The chain links TRBV6-1 to TRBJ2-5; 11 nucleotides agree with TRBD1. The CDR3 covers 16 residues. CDR1 and CDR2 from the germline V gene are MNHNS and SASEGT. V lost 0 bases to trimming and J lost 6 bases; unmatched junction nucleotides: 6.

The CDR3 coding sequence is TGTGCCAGCAGCCAGGGACAGGCAAGAAGCTACGAGCAGTACGTC. This codes for CASSQGQARSYEQYV. This rearrangement joins TRBV6-6 to TRBJ2-7; 8 bases map to TRBD1. The germline V gene has CDR1 MNHNY and CDR2 SVGAGI (reference sequence). The trim removed 6 bases at V and 3 bases at J, leaving 10 bases unmatched. This CDR3 is built from 15 residues.

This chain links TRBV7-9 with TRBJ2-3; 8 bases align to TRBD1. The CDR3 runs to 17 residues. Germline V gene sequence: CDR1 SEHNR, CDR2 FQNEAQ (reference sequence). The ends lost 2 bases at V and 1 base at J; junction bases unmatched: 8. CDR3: CASSLRRTGYRTDTQYF. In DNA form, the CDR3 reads TGTGCCAGCAGCTTACGGAGGACAGGGTATCGCACAGATACGCAGTATTTT.

DNA for the CDR3: TGTGCCAGCAGCCCGATCGAAGAACAGGGGGCTGGAACTGAAGCTTTCTTT. It codes for CASSPIEEQGAGTEAFF. This rearrangement joins TRBV7-9 to TRBJ1-1; TRBD1 matches 9 bases. The CDR3 totals 17 residues. Germline values: CDR1 SEHNR, CDR2 FQNEAQ (reference sequence). J gave up 5 bases and V 5 bases, and 15 bases lay outside the gene matches.

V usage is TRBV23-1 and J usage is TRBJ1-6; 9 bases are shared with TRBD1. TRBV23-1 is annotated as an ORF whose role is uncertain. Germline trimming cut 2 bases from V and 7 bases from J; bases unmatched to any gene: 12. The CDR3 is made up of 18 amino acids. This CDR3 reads CASSQEWTGARRNSPLHF. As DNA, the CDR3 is TGCGCCAGCAGTCAAGAATGGACAGGGGCCCGTCGGAATTCACCCCTCCACTTT.

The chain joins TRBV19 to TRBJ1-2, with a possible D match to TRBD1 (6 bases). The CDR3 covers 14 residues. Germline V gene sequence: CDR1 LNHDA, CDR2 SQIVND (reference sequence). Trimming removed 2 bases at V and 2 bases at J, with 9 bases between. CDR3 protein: CASSIRTANYGYTF. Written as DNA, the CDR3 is TGTGCCAGTAGTATACGGACAGCAAACTATGGCTACACCTTC.

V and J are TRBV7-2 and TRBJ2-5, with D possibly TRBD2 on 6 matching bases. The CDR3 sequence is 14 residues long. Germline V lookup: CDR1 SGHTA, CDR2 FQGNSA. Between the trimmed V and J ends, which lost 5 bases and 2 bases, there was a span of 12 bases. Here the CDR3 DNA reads TGTGCCAGCAGCCCTGGGACTCCGCAAGAGACCCAGTACTTC. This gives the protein CASSPGTPQETQYF.

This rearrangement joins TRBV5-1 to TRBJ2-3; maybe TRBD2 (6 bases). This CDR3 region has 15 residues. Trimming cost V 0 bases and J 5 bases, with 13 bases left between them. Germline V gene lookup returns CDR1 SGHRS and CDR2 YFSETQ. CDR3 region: CASSLERADRDTQYF. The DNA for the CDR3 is TGCGCCAGCAGCTTGGAGCGGGCAGATAGAGATACGCAGTATTTT.

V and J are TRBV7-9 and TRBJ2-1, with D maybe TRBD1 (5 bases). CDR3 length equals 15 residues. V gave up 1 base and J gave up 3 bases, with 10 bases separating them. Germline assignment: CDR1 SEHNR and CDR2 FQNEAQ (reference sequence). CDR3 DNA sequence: TGTGCCAGCAGCTTAGTTCAGGGAAGCTACAATGAGCAGTTCTTC. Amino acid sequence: CASSLVQGSYNEQFF.

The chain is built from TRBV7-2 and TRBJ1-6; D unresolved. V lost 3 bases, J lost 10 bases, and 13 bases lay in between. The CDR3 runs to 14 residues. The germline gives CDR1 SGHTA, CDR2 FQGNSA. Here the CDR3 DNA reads TGTGCCAGCAGCTTCCGTACCTTGGGCTCACCCCTCCACTTT. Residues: CASSFRTLGSPLHF.

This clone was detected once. CDR3 in DNA: TGCAGCGCCGCAGGGCTAGCCTACGAGCAGTACTTC. As protein: CSAAGLAYEQYF. V is TRBV29-1 and J is TRBJ2-7; perhaps TRBD1 as D (5 bases). This CDR3 region has 12 residues. Looked up from germline, CDR1 is SQVTM and CDR2 is ANQGSEA. The V and J ends lost 7 bases and 2 bases respectively, with 12 bases between them.

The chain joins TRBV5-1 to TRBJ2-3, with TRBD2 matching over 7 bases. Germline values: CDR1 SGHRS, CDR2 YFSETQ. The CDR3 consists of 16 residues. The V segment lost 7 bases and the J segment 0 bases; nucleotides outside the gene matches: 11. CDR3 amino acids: CASGGGLLSSTDTQYF. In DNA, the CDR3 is TGCGCCAGCGGGGGGGGACTCCTATCTAGCACAGATACGCAGTATTTT.

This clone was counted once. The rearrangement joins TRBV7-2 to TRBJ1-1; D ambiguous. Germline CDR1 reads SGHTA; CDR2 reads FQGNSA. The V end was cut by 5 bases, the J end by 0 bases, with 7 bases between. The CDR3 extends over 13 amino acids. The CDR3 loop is CASSPRMNTEAFF. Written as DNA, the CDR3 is TGTGCCAGCAGCCCGCGAATGAACACTGAAGCTTTCTTT.

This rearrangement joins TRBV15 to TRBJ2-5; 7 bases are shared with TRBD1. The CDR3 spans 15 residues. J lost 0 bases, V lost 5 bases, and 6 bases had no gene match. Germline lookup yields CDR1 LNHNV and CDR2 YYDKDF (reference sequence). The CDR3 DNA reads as TGTGCCACCAGCCGCCGGGACAGTCACCAAGAGACCCAGTACTTC. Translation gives CATSRRDSHQETQYF.

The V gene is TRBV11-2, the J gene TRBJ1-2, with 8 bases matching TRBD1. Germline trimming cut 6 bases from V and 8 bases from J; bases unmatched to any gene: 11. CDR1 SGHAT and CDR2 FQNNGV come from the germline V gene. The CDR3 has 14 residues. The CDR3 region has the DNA TGTGCCAGCAGGCCCGAGACAGGGGTTGAGGGCTACACCTTC. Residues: CASRPETGVEGYTF. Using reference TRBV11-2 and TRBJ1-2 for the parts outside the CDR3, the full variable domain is EAGVAQSPRYKIIEKRQSVAFWCNPISGHATLYWYQQILGQGPKLLIQFQNNGVVDDSQLPKDRFSAERLKGVDSTLKIQPAKLEDSAVYLCASRPETGVEGYTFGSGTRLTVV.

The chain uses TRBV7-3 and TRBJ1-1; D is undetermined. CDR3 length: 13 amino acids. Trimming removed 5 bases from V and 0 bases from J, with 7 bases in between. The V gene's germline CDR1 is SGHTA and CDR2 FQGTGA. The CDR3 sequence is CASSPVLNTEAFF. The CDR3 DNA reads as TGTGCCAGCAGCCCGGTCCTGAACACTGAAGCTTTCTTT.

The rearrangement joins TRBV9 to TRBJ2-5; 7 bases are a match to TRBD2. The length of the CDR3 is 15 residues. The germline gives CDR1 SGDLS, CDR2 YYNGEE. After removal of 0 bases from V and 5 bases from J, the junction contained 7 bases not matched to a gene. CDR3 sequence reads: CASSVESSGAETQYF. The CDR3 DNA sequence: TGTGCCAGCAGCGTAGAATCCAGCGGGGCGGAGACCCAGTACTTC.

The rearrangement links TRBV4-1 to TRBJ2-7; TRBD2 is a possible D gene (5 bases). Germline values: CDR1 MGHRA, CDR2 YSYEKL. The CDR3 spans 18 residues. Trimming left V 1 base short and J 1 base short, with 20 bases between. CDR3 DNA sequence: TGCGCCAGCAGCCAAGGGCTCCTCCAGAAGAGGGAATCCTACGAGCAGTACTTC. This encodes CASSQGLLQKRESYEQYF.

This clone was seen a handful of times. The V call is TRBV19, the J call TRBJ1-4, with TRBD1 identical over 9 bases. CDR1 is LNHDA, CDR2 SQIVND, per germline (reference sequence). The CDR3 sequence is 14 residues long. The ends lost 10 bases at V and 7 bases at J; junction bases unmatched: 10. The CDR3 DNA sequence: TGTGCCACCACCGGCACAGGGGGCCGTGAAAAACTGTTTTTT. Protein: CATTGTGGREKLFF.

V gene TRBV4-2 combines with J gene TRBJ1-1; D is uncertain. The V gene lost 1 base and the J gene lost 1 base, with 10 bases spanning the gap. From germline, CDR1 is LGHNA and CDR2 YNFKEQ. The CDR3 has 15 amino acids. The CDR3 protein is CASSQAQDENTEAFF. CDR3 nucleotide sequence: TGTGCCAGCAGCCAAGCGCAGGATGAGAACACTGAAGCTTTCTTT.

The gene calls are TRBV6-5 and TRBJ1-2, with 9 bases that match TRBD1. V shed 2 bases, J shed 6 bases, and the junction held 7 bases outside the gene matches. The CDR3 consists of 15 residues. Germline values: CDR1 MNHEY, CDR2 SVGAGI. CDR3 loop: CASSYDGRTGDGYTF. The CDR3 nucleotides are TGTGCCAGCAGTTACGACGGCAGGACAGGGGATGGCTACACCTTC.

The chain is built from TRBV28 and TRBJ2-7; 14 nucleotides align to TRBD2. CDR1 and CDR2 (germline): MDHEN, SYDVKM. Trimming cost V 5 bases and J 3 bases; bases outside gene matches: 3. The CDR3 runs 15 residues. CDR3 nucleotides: TGTGCCAGCAGTCTGGGGACTAGCGGGGGCTACGAGCAGTACGTC. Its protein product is CASSLGTSGGYEQYV.

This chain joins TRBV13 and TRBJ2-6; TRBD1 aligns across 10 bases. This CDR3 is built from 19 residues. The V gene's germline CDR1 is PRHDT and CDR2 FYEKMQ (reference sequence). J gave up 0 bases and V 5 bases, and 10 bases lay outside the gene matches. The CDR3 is CASSPGVGTGVSGANVLTF. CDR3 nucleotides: TGTGCCAGCAGCCCAGGAGTCGGGACAGGGGTCTCTGGGGCCAACGTCCTGACTTTC.